Below, 14 T cell receptor beta chains from the same sample are listed, as sequenced in a study of blood T cell repertoires in COVID-19. The table came from immunoSEQ multiplex PCR; TCRdb's copy has only in-frame clones and leaves some out. The profile shows around 250,000 clones, approximately 89% of them singletons. The specimen was peripheral blood. The source of these receptors is a woman in her sixties or seventies with COVID-19, enrolled during active disease.

The J gene is TRBJ2-1, the V gene TRBV28; 8 positions agree with TRBD2. The CDR3 sequence is 14 residues long. The V gene's germline CDR1 is MDHEN and CDR2 SYDVKM. The junction had 12 bases not matched to a gene; V was cut back by 7 bases and J by 10 bases. CDR3 bases: TGTGCCAGCACTAGCGGGCGGGGGCGCGGCGAGCAGTTCTTC. It is translated as CASTSGRGRGEQFF.

The chain employs TRBV7-2 and TRBJ2-1, with TRBD2 identical over 8 bases. With V trimmed by 4 bases and J by 6 bases, 5 bases remained unmatched. Germline V lookup: CDR1 SGHTA, CDR2 FQGNSA. The CDR3 runs 14 residues. The CDR3 DNA follows: TGTGCCAGCAGCTCGAGCGGGGGAGCCAATGAGCAGTTCTTC. Protein sequence: CASSSSGGANEQFF.

V usage is TRBV12-3 or TRBV12-4 and J usage is TRBJ2-7; D is unclear. CDR3 length: 12 amino acids. Trimming removed 3 bases from V and 6 bases from J, with 9 bases in between. The CDR3 is CASSFYPSEQYF. DNA for the CDR3: TGTGCCAGCAGTTTTTATCCTAGCGAGCAGTACTTC.

This clone was recorded a few times. CDR3 sequence: CATSDFARKGQINYGYTF. DNA of the CDR3: TGTGCCACCAGTGATTTCGCGAGAAAAGGACAGATTAACTATGGCTACACCTTC. The genes are TRBV24-1 and TRBJ1-2; a possible D gene is TRBD1 (6 bases). From germline, CDR1 is KGHDR and CDR2 SFDVKD. This CDR3 is 18 amino acids long. The V gene lost 1 base and the J gene lost 1 base, with 18 bases spanning the gap.

The chain has TRBV1 and TRBJ2-5; the table gives TRBD1 as D, unverified against the DNA. TRBV1 has pseudogene status. This CDR3 has 16 residues. The CDR3 sequence: CTSSQDLRDTGETQYF. In DNA, the CDR3 is TGCACCAGCAGCCAAGACCTCCGGGACACCGGTGAGACCCAGTACTTC.

V is TRBV11-2 and J is TRBJ2-2; D ambiguous. Trimming took 3 bases from V and 0 from J, leaving 5 bases between them. CDR1 and CDR2 (germline): SGHAT, FQNNGV. This CDR3 contains 14 residues. DNA for the CDR3: TGTGCCAGCAGCTTGCACTCGAACACCGGGGAGCTGTTTTTT. This codes for CASSLHSNTGELFF.

V gene TRBV7-3 combines with J gene TRBJ2-1, with a possible D match to TRBD2 (5 bases). From germline, CDR1 is SGHTA and CDR2 FQGTGA. This CDR3 has 13 amino acids. V dropped 5 bases and J dropped 7 bases, with 12 bases sitting between them. The CDR3 reads CASSLILGNEQFF. The CDR3 region has the DNA TGTGCCAGCAGCCTAATACTAGGGAATGAGCAGTTCTTC.

This sequence joins TRBV10-3 and TRBJ1-6, with D tentatively TRBD1 (5 bases). The V gene's germline CDR1 is ENHRY and CDR2 SYGVKD. V dropped 10 bases and J dropped 7 bases, with 20 bases sitting between them. The CDR3 is 15 amino acids. CDR3 sequence: CATRRDGQGNSPLHF. CDR3 coding DNA: TGTGCCACCAGGAGAGACGGACAAGGAAATTCACCCCTCCACTTT.

This clone is a singleton in its sample. The CDR3 nucleotides read TGTGCCAGCAGTTCTAGCGGGATGAGTGAGCAGTTCTTC. It codes for CASSSSGMSEQFF. This chain links TRBV28 with TRBJ2-1; 9 bases are a match to TRBD2. Germline-derived CDR1 and CDR2 are MDHEN and SYDVKM. This CDR3 spans 13 amino acids. V trimming: 4 bases; J trimming: 9 bases; junction bases outside the gene matches: 4.

This sequence joins TRBV4-2 and TRBJ2-1; 10 bases are shared with TRBD2. Trimming took 5 bases from V and 6 from J; bases not matched to a gene: 10. This CDR3 spans 16 amino acids. Germline values: CDR1 LGHNA, CDR2 YNFKEQ. The CDR3 coding sequence is TGTGCCAGCAGCTCACCCGGGACTAGCGCGATCAATGAGCAGTTCTTC. It is translated as CASSSPGTSAINEQFF.

CDR3 residues: CAISAPGDNQPQHF. Here the CDR3 DNA reads TGTGCCATCAGTGCCCCGGGGGACAATCAGCCCCAGCATTTT. The chain uses TRBV10-3 and TRBJ1-5; possibly TRBD1 for D (5 bases). V lost 4 bases to trimming and J lost 3 bases, with 10 bases between them. Germline V gene lookup returns CDR1 ENHRY and CDR2 SYGVKD. The CDR3 runs 14 residues.

The rearrangement links TRBV5-1 to TRBJ2-7; TRBD2 matches 11 bases. The germline V gene encodes CDR1 SGHRS and CDR2 YFSETQ. CDR3 length: 16 residues. The J segment lost 2 bases and the V segment lost 4 bases, leaving 8 bases of the junction unmatched. CDR3 sequence: CASSPPTSGRPYEQYF. CDR3 nucleotides: TGCGCCAGCAGCCCCCCAACTAGCGGGAGACCCTACGAGCAGTACTTC.

The chain carries TRBV5-1 and TRBJ2-1; a possible D gene is TRBD2 (5 bases). Germline V gives CDR1 SGHRS, CDR2 YFSETQ. Trimming pared 2 bases from V and 1 base from J, leaving 13 bases between. This CDR3 has 16 residues. Written as DNA, the CDR3 is TGCGCCAGCAGCTTAAATCTAGCCGTATCCTACAATGAGCAGTTCTTC. Translated, it gives CASSLNLAVSYNEQFF.

The chain employs TRBV30 and TRBJ2-2; D might be TRBD1 (5 bases). Trimming removed 2 bases at V and 6 bases at J, with 10 bases between. In germline, CDR1 is GTSNPN, CDR2 SVGIG (reference sequence). The CDR3 is made up of 13 amino acids. CDR3 sequence: CAWSTRQPGELFF. CDR3 sequence (DNA): TGTGCCTGGAGTACAAGACAGCCCGGGGAGCTGTTTTTT.